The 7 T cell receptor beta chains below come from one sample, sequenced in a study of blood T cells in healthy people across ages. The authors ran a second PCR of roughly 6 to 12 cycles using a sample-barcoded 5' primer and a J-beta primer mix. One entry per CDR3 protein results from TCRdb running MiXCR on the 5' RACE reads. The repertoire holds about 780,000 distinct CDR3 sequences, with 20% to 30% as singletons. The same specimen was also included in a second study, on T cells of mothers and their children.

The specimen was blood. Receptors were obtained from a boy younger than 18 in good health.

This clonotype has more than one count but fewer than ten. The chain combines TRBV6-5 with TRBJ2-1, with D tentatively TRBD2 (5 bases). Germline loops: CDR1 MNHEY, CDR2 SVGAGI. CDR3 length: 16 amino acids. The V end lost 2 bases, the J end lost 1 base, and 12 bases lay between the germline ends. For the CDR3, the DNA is TGTGCCAGCAGTTACCTGAGGGTAGTGTCCTACAATGAGCAGTTCTTC. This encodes CASSYLRVVSYNEQFF.

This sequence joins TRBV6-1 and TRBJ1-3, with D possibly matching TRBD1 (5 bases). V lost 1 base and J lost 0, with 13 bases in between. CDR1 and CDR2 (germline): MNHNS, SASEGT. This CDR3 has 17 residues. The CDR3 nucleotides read TGTGCCAGCAGTGAAGTTGGGGACGGTGACTCTGGAAACACCATATATTTT. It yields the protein CASSEVGDGDSGNTIYF.

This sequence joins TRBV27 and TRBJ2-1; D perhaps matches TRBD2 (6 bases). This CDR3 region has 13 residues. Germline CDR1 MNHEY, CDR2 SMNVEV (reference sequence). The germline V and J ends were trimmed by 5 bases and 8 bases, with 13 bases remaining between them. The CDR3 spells CASSEIRGYEQFF. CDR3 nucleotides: TGTGCCAGCAGTGAAATACGGGGGTATGAGCAGTTCTTC.

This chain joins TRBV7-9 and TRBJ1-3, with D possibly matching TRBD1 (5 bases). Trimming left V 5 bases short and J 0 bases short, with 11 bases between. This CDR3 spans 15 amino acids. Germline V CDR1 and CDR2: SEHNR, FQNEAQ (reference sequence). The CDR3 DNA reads TGTGCCAGCAGCCCGGGGGGGGGCTCTGGAAACACCATATATTTT. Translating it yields CASSPGGGSGNTIYF.

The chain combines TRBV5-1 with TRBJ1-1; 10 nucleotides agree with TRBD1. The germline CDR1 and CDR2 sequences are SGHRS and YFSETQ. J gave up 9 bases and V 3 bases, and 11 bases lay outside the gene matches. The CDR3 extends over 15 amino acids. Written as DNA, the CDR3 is TGCGCCAGCAGCTCCAGCTGGGACAGGGGAAACCAAGCTTTCTTT. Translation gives CASSSSWDRGNQAFF. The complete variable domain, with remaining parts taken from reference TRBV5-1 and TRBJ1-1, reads KAGVTQTPRYLIKTRGQQVTLSCSPISGHRSVSWYQQTPGQGLQFLFEYFSETQRNKGNFPGRFSGRQFSNSRSEMNVSTLELGDSALYLCASSSSWDRGNQAFFGQGTRLTVV.

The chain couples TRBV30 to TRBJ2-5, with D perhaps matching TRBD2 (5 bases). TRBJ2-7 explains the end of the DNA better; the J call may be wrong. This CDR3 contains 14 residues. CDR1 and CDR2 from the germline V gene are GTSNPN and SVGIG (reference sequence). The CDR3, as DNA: TGTGCCTGGAGTGGAAGGGTAAGCGGTATCGAGCAGTACTTC. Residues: CAWSGRVSGIEQYF.

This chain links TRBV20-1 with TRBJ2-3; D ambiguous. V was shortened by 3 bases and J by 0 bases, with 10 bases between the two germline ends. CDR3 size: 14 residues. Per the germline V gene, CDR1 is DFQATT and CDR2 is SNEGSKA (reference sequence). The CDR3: CSASTDFSTDTQYF. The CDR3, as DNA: TGCAGTGCTAGCACAGATTTTAGCACAGATACGCAGTATTTT.